The clone carrying this T cell receptor (beta chain) was seen more than once but under ten times. Its target is unknown. The V end was cut by 0 bases, the J end by 3 bases, with 5 bases between. The CDR3 contains 13 residues. The germline V gene has CDR1 ENHRY and CDR2 SYGVKD. This sample is part of a study of siplizumab effects on memory and regulatory T cells. Overall study results and limits: The alloresponse seemed to draw substantially on naive T cells, which appeared more diverse than memory cells.

The assay looked at around 100,000 TCR templates in each sample. TCRdb's copy holds only in-frame clones and misses some; the assay was immunoSEQ multiplex PCR. This table has around 100,000 clones, over 90% appearing once. This chain connects TRBV10-3 to TRBJ1-1; D remains unclear. Material: Tregs sorted from blood. This clonotype was obtained from a human donor in good health. In DNA form, the CDR3 reads TGTGCCATCAGTGAGTCGCGGGACACTGAAGCTTTCTTT. Its protein is CAISESRDTEAFF.